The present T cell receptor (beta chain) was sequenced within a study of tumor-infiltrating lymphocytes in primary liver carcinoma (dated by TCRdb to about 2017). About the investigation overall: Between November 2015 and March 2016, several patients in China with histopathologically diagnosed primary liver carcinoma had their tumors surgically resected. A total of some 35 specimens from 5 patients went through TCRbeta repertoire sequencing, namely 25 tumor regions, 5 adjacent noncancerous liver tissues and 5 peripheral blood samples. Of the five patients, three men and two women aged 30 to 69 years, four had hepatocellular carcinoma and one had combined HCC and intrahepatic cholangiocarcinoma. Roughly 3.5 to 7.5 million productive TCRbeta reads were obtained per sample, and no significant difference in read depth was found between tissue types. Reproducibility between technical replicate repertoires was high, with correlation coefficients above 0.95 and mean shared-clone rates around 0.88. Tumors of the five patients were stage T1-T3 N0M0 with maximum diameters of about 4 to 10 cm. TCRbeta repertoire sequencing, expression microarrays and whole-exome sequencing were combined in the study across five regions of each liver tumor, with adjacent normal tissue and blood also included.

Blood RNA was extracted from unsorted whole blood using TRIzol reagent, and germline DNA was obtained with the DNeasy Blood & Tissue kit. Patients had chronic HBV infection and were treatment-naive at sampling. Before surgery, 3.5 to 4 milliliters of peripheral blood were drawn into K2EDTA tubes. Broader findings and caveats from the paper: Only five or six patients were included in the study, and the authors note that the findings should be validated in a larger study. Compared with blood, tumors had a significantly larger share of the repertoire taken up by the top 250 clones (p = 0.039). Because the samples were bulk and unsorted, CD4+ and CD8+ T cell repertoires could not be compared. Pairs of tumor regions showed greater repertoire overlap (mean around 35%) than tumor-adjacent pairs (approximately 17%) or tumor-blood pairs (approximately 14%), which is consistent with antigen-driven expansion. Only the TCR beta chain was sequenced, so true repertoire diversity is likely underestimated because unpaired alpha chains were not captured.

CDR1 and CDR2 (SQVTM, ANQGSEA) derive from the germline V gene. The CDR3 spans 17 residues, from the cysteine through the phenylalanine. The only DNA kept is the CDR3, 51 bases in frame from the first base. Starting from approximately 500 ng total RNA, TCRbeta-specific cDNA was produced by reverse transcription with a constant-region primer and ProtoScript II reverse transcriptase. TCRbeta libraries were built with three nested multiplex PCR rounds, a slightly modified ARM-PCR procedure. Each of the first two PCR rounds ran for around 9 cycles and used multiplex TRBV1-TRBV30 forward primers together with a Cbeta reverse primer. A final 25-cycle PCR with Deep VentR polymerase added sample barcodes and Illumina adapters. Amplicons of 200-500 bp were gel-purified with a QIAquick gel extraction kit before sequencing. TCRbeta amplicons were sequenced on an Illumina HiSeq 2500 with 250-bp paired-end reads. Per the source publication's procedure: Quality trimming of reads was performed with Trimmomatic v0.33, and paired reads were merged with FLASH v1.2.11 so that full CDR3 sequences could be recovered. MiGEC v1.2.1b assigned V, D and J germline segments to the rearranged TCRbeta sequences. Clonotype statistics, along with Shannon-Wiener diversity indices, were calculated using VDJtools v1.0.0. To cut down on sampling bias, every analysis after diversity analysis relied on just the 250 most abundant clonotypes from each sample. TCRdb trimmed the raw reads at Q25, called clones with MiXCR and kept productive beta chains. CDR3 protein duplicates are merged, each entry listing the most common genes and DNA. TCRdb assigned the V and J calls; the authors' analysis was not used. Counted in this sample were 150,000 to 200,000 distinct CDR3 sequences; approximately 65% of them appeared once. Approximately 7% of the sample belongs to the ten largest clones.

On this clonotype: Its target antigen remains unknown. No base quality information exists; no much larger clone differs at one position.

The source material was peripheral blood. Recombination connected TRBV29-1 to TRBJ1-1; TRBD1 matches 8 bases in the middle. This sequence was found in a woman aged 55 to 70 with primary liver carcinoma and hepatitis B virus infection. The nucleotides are TGCAGTGTGACACTCACAGGGGGGATAGATGGGAACACTGAAGCTTTCTTT. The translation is CSVTLTGGIDGNTEAFF.